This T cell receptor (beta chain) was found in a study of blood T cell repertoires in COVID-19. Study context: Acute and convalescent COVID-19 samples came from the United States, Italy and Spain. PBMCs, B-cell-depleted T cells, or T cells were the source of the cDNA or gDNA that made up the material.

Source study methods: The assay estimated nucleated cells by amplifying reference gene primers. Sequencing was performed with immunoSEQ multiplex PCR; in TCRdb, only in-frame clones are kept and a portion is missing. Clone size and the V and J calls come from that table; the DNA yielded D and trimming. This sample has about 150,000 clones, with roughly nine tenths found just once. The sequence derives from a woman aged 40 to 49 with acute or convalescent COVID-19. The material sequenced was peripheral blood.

CDR3 amino acids: CASHIGTPNTEAFF. CDR3 sequence (DNA): TGTGCCAGTCATATTGGGACTCCGAACACTGAAGCTTTCTTT. This chain connects TRBV19 to TRBJ1-1; perhaps TRBD1 as D (5 bases). This CDR3 has 14 amino acids. Germline V gene sequence: CDR1 LNHDA, CDR2 SQIVND (reference sequence). V was cut by 8 bases and J by 1 base, with 14 bases left in between.